Listed below are T cell receptor beta chains from one sample, sequenced in a study of shared T cell receptors in the human thymus. The repertoire was sequenced with immunoSEQ multiplex PCR; TCRdb's copy has only in-frame clones and lacks some. The sample carries hundreds of thousands of clones, 70% to 80% recorded once. In addition, the sample was reused for a study of human thymus T cells.

Sequenced sample: thymocytes. The receptors derive from a boy younger than two with a congenital heart defect. The CDR3 runs from the conserved cysteine through the conserved F or W. Each record gives: clone size, D gene, V gene, J gene, CDR3 protein, CDR3 DNA. A D gene is named only where the DNA matches it firmly. Clone size is shown for a subset of rows, as once, few, many or a class of expanded clone.

abundance: few
d_gene: TRBD1
v_gene: TRBV7-9
j_gene: TRBJ1-2
CDR3aa: CASSPVGQGARGYTF
CDR3nt: TGTGCCAGCAGCCCCGTCGGACAGGGGGCACGCGGCTACACCTTC

abundance: NA
d_gene: TRBD1
v_gene: TRBV19
j_gene: TRBJ1-2
CDR3aa: CASSILRQGKGYGYTF
CDR3nt: TGTGCCAGTAGTATTTTAAGACAGGGTAAGGGCTATGGCTACACCTTC

abundance: NA
d_gene: NA
v_gene: TRBV12-5
j_gene: TRBJ2-1
CDR3aa: CASGSRDGTPNYNEQFF
CDR3nt: TGTGCTAGTGGTTCCCGTGATGGGACTCCAAACTACAATGAGCAGTTCTTC

abundance: NA
d_gene: NA
v_gene: TRBV9
j_gene: TRBJ2-3
CDR3aa: CASSPRDRGADTQYF
CDR3nt: TGTGCCAGCAGCCCGCGGGACCGCGGGGCAGATACGCAGTATTTT

abundance: NA
d_gene: TRBD1
v_gene: TRBV6-5
j_gene: TRBJ1-2
CDR3aa: CASSCIKGQAQDGYTF
CDR3nt: TGTGCCAGCAGTTGTATAAAGGGACAGGCCCAGGATGGCTACACCTTC

abundance: NA
d_gene: TRBD1
v_gene: TRBV6-5
j_gene: TRBJ1-1
CDR3aa: CASRLKGAMTEAFF
CDR3nt: TGTGCCAGCAGGCTGAAGGGGGCAATGACTGAAGCTTTCTTT

abundance: NA
d_gene: TRBD2
v_gene: TRBV5-5
j_gene: TRBJ2-1
CDR3aa: CASSFRPSGSMNEQFF
CDR3nt: TGTGCCAGCAGCTTTCGGCCTAGCGGGAGTATGAATGAGCAGTTCTTC

abundance: once
d_gene: TRBD1
v_gene: TRBV5-6
j_gene: TRBJ1-4
CDR3aa: CASSFQGVVDRSNEKLFF
CDR3nt: TGTGCCAGCAGCTTTCAGGGGGTGGTGGACAGGAGCAATGAAAAACTGTTTTTT

abundance: NA
d_gene: NA
v_gene: TRBV11-3
j_gene: TRBJ2-7
CDR3aa: CASSLDPDSSSYEQYF
CDR3nt: TGTGCCAGCAGCTTAGACCCAGATTCCAGCTCCTACGAGCAGTACTTC

abundance: NA
d_gene: TRBD2
v_gene: TRBV29-1
j_gene: TRBJ2-1
CDR3aa: CSVIRTSGNEQFF
CDR3nt: TGCAGCGTTATCCGGACTAGCGGGAATGAGCAGTTCTTC

abundance: NA
d_gene: NA
v_gene: TRBV6-5
j_gene: TRBJ2-5
CDR3aa: CASSYLPGETQYF
CDR3nt: TGTGCCAGCAGTTACTTGCCCGGAGAGACCCAGTACTTC

abundance: NA
d_gene: TRBD2
v_gene: TRBV27
j_gene: TRBJ2-5
CDR3aa: CASSRTSGKLETQYF
CDR3nt: TGTGCCAGCAGTCGGACTAGCGGGAAGTTAGAGACCCAGTACTTC

abundance: NA
d_gene: NA
v_gene: TRBV18
j_gene: TRBJ1-1
CDR3aa: CASSPEDGNLNTEAFF
CDR3nt: TGTGCCAGCTCACCGGAGGACGGTAATCTGAACACTGAAGCTTTCTTT

abundance: NA
d_gene: TRBD2
v_gene: TRBV4-3
j_gene: TRBJ2-3
CDR3aa: CASSPHRTSGRTDTQYF
CDR3nt: TGCGCCAGCAGCCCCCATCGGACTAGCGGGAGGACAGATACGCAGTATTTT

abundance: once
d_gene: TRBD1
v_gene: TRBV7-6
j_gene: TRBJ1-4
CDR3aa: CASSLSRTGANSNEKLFF
CDR3nt: TGTGCCAGCAGCTTATCCCGGACAGGCGCTAATTCGAATGAAAAACTGTTTTTT

abundance: NA
d_gene: TRBD1
v_gene: TRBV4-1
j_gene: TRBJ2-3
CDR3aa: CASSRGQASTDTQYF
CDR3nt: TGCGCCAGCAGCCGAGGACAGGCTTCCACAGATACGCAGTATTTT